One and the same sample provided the 22 T cell receptor beta chains below, sequenced in a study of CD8 T cells in ankylosing spondylitis. The study, taken as a whole, reports: Ankylosing spondylitis blood appeared to carry a characteristic TCR beta motif of roughly eight highly homologous variants.

These TCRs' antigens remain unknown. TCRdb passed the 5' RACE reads through MiXCR, listing each CDR3 protein once. The table has about 800,000 distinct CDR3 sequences, 12% seen once; the top ten hold about 0.5%. The specimen sequenced was blood, either unsorted or a sorted T cell fraction (not recorded which). The receptors were gathered from a male donor with ankylosing spondylitis.

The J gene is TRBJ2-5, the V gene TRBV28; no clear D gene. From germline, CDR1 is MDHEN and CDR2 SYDVKM. The CDR3 is 14 amino acids. V lost 0 bases to trimming and J lost 2 bases, with 7 bases between them. The CDR3 DNA is TGTGCCAGCAGTTTATGGGGGATACAAGAGACCCAGTACTTC. Amino acids: CASSLWGIQETQYF.

The rearrangement uses TRBV7-8 and TRBJ2-3; 8 bases are a match to TRBD2. Germline lookup yields CDR1 SGHVS and CDR2 FQNEAQ. This CDR3 has 14 amino acids. V trimming: 7 bases; J trimming: 5 bases; junction bases outside the gene matches: 8. The CDR3: CASNKREFLDTQYF. CDR3 DNA sequence: TGTGCCAGCAATAAGCGGGAGTTTCTAGATACGCAGTATTTT. The full variable domain, its missing parts supplied by reference TRBV7-8 and TRBJ2-3, is GAGVSQSPRYKVAKRGQDVALRCDPISGHVSLFWYQQALGQGPEFLTYFQNEAQLDKSGLPSDRFFAERPEGSVSTLKIQRTQQEDSAVYLCASNKREFLDTQYFGPGTRLTVL.

As for this clonotype: A read error may be the cause here, since a much bigger clone is one base away. The chain combines TRBV29-1 with TRBJ2-7, with D possibly matching TRBD2 (6 bases). There are 16 residues in the CDR3. Germline CDR1 is SQVTM and CDR2 is ANQGSEA. CDR3 region: CSVGKTLPGVSSEQYF. The CDR3 DNA reads as TGCAGCGTTGGAAAGACCCTCCCGGGAGTCTCCTCCGAGCAGTACTTC.

In its sample, this clonotype was seen a few times. The V and J genes are TRBV4-3 and TRBJ2-5; D call uncertain. V was shortened by 2 bases and J by 3 bases, with 13 bases between the two germline ends. Germline V lookup: CDR1 LGHNA, CDR2 YSLEER. The CDR3 loop spans 15 amino acids. Here the CDR3 reads CASSQTGLAEETQYF. In DNA, the CDR3 is TGCGCCAGCAGCCAAACCGGCTTAGCAGAAGAGACCCAGTACTTC.

This clonotype was recorded a few times. The genes are TRBV29-1 and TRBJ2-2; the D gene is possibly TRBD1 (6 bases). The V and J ends lost 4 bases and 3 bases respectively, with 12 bases between them. Per the germline V gene, CDR1 is SQVTM and CDR2 is ANQGSEA. The CDR3 has 14 amino acids. The CDR3 DNA sequence: TGCAGCGTTGGAGAACAGGGTCACACCGGGGAGCTGTTTTTT. Translating gives CSVGEQGHTGELFF.

The sample holds a few counts of this clonotype. The rearrangement links TRBV4-2 to TRBJ1-5; the match to TRBD1 covers 10 bases. The CDR3 consists of 19 residues. Trimming at V came to 0 bases and at J to 3 bases, leaving 11 bases not matched to a gene. Looked up from germline, CDR1 is LGHNA and CDR2 is YNFKEQ. CDR3 region: CASSQDLTGGARINQPQHF. The CDR3 region has the DNA TGTGCCAGCAGCCAAGATCTGACAGGGGGCGCGAGGATCAATCAGCCCCAGCATTTT.

V is TRBV20-1 and J is TRBJ2-7; no definite D call. This CDR3 spans 15 amino acids. The germline V gene has CDR1 DFQATT and CDR2 SNEGSKA (reference sequence). Trimming took off 3 bases at V and 6 bases at J, with 21 bases between the two ends. CDR3 in DNA: TGCAGTGCTAGTCGGTCCGCCCTTCCCTCGCTCGAGCAGTACTTC. This gives the protein CSASRSALPSLEQYF.

This clonotype showed up many times. The CDR3 sequence is CSVERVDRVYGYTF. The DNA of the CDR3 is TGCAGCGTTGAAAGGGTCGACAGGGTCTATGGCTACACCTTC. V usage is TRBV29-1 and J usage is TRBJ1-2; 7 bases are a match to TRBD1. The CDR3 is 14 residues long. The germline V gene has CDR1 SQVTM and CDR2 ANQGSEA. Trimming cost V 2 bases and J 4 bases; bases outside gene matches: 7.

This clonotype was seen a few times. V gene TRBV11-3 combines with J gene TRBJ1-1, with D perhaps matching TRBD1 (6 bases). Trimming left V 1 base short and J 4 bases short, with 10 bases between. CDR1 is SGHNT, CDR2 YENEEA, per germline. This CDR3 comprises 14 residues. The CDR3 sequence: CASSLGGARTEAFF. In nucleotides, the CDR3 is TGTGCCAGCAGCTTAGGGGGGGCCCGCACTGAAGCTTTCTTT.

CDR3 nucleotide sequence: TGCAGTGCTGGGCTCGGGTTTCGGTACGAGCAGTACTTC. Protein sequence: CSAGLGFRYEQYF. This sequence joins TRBV20-1 and TRBJ2-7, with D unclear. The V and J ends lost 5 bases and 4 bases respectively, with 15 bases between them. There are 13 residues in the CDR3. Per the germline V gene, CDR1 is DFQATT and CDR2 is SNEGSKA (reference sequence).

The chain combines TRBV6-6 with TRBJ1-4, with 7 bases fitting TRBD1. Trimming at V came to 0 bases and at J to 13 bases, leaving 2 bases not matched to a gene. Germline CDR1 and CDR2: MNHNY and SVGAGI (reference sequence). The CDR3 loop spans 12 amino acids. Here the CDR3 reads CASSYSRDRLFF. In DNA, the CDR3 is TGTGCCAGCAGTTACTCGCGGGACAGACTGTTTTTT.

This clonotype was seen more than once but under ten times. The chain employs TRBV7-9 and TRBJ2-7, with D perhaps TRBD2 (5 bases). There are 15 residues in the CDR3. Germline lookup yields CDR1 SEHNR and CDR2 FQNEAQ (reference sequence). The ends were cut back, 6 bases at V and 1 base at J, with 16 bases in the middle. The DNA of the CDR3 is TGTGCCAGCAGGATGGGAGAATCCTATTCCTACGAGCAGTACTTC. Protein product: CASRMGESYSYEQYF.

The chain joins TRBV12-3 or TRBV12-4 to TRBJ2-7; TRBD1 matches at 8 bases. This CDR3 has 13 residues. The CDR3 region is CAGQALFSYEQYF. For the CDR3, the DNA is TGTGCGGGACAGGCTCTATTCTCCTACGAGCAGTACTTC.

This clonotype came up many times. This chain links TRBV20-1 with TRBJ2-1; D is unresolved. This CDR3 has 12 amino acids. The germline gives CDR1 DFQATT, CDR2 SNEGSKA (reference sequence). V lost 3 bases, J lost 3 bases, and 6 bases lay in between. This CDR3 is CSASPLYNEQFF. For the CDR3, the DNA is TGCAGTGCTAGCCCCCTCTACAATGAGCAGTTCTTC.

The chain combines TRBV6-1 with TRBJ2-7, with 8 positions matching TRBD1. This CDR3 comprises 13 residues. Losses at the gene ends were 9 bases for V and 3 bases for J; bases not matched to a gene: 7. The germline gives CDR1 MNHNS, CDR2 SASEGT. CDR3 region: CASKTGERYEQYF. CDR3 coding DNA: TGTGCCAGTAAGACAGGGGAGCGCTACGAGCAGTACTTC.

This rearrangement joins TRBV20-1 to TRBJ1-2; D call uncertain. CDR3 size: 13 residues. Germline CDR1 is DFQATT and CDR2 is SNEGSKA (reference sequence). V dropped 1 base and J dropped 4 bases, with 10 bases sitting between them. The CDR3 sequence is CSARGIRAYGYTF. In nucleotides, the CDR3 is TGCAGTGCTAGAGGGATCCGGGCCTATGGCTACACCTTC.

This clonotype was counted between two and nine times. The chain joins TRBV20-1 to TRBJ2-3; TRBD1 agrees at 9 bases. The CDR3 is 14 residues long. J gave up 4 bases and V 6 bases, and 8 bases lay outside the gene matches. CDR1 and CDR2 (germline): DFQATT, SNEGSKA (reference sequence). For the CDR3, the DNA is TGCAGTGCCGGGAACGGACAGGGGCCAGATACGCAGTATTTT. This codes for CSAGNGQGPDTQYF.

The sample holds a few counts of this clonotype. J is TRBJ1-1 and V is TRBV5-1, with 9 bases that match TRBD1. This CDR3 is built from 16 residues. Trimming cost V 1 base and J 0 bases; bases outside gene matches: 4. Per the germline V gene, CDR1 is SGHRS and CDR2 is YFSETQ. The CDR3 DNA sequence: TGCGCCAGCAGCTTGATGACAGGGGGTTTGAACACTGAAGCTTTCTTT. This translates into CASSLMTGGLNTEAFF.

In its sample, this clonotype was seen many times. J is TRBJ2-5 and V is TRBV7-2; D call uncertain. V was trimmed by 5 bases and J by 4 bases, leaving 11 bases between them. Germline assignment: CDR1 SGHTA and CDR2 FQGNSA. There are 13 residues in the CDR3. In DNA, the CDR3 is TGTGCCAGCAGCCTAATTCGATCAGAGACCCAGTACTTC. It encodes CASSLIRSETQYF.

The gene calls are TRBV7-2 and TRBJ2-7; unclear D gene. V was trimmed by 2 bases and J by 3 bases, leaving 11 bases between them. The germline gives CDR1 SGHTA, CDR2 FQGNSA. This CDR3 spans 14 amino acids. CDR3 coding DNA: TGTGCCAGCAGCTTACAATTTGGAGACTACGAGCAGTACTTC. This codes for CASSLQFGDYEQYF.

This clonotype occurred many times. Here the CDR3 DNA reads TGCAGTGCTAGCGGTTTGGTTACAGATACGCAGTATTTT. This codes for CSASGLVTDTQYF. The chain is built from TRBV20-1 and TRBJ2-3; no clear D gene. Per the germline V gene, CDR1 is DFQATT and CDR2 is SNEGSKA (reference sequence). The CDR3 sequence is 13 residues long. Trimming took 3 bases from V and 3 from J, leaving 10 bases between them.

This clonotype was counted between two and nine times. The chain uses TRBV20-1 and TRBJ1-3, with D perhaps TRBD1 (5 bases). CDR3 length: 13 residues. Germline CDR1 is DFQATT and CDR2 is SNEGSKA (reference sequence). Deletions cut 6 bases from V and 4 bases from J, with 13 bases between. The CDR3 DNA reads TGCAGTGCAAGGGACGGTGGCGGAAACACCATATATTTT. This codes for CSARDGGGNTIYF.